Presented here are 24 T cell receptor beta chains from one specimen sequenced in a study of blood T cells in healthy people across ages. Through a sample-barcoded 5' primer and a J-beta primer mix, a second PCR was run for roughly 7 to 12 cycles. One entry per CDR3 protein, called by TCRdb with MiXCR from the 5' RACE reads. The sample lists 700,000 to 900,000 distinct CDR3 sequences; about 26% were seen once. These data were likewise used in another study, on T cells of mothers and their children.

Sequences were obtained from blood. The receptors shown here come from a boy aged 10-17 years in good health.

This clonotype turned up a few times. The CDR3 is CSVTGTGSYEQYF. For the CDR3, the DNA is TGCAGCGTCACCGGGACAGGATCCTACGAGCAGTACTTC. This rearrangement joins TRBV29-1 to TRBJ2-7; 8 nucleotides align to TRBD1. V lost 6 bases to trimming and J lost 1 base; unmatched junction nucleotides: 5. CDR1 SQVTM and CDR2 ANQGSEA come from the germline V gene. This CDR3 contains 13 residues.

The sample holds a few counts of this clonotype. The V gene is TRBV7-2, the J gene TRBJ2-5; maybe TRBD2 (6 bases). The J call may be mistaken, given a closer DNA end match to TRBJ2-1. The CDR3 extends over 15 amino acids. The germline gives CDR1 SGHTA, CDR2 FQGNSA. The CDR3 spells CASSPFRRDDNEQFF. CDR3 coding DNA: TGTGCCAGCAGCCCTTTCAGGCGGGACGATAATGAGCAGTTCTTC.

The rearrangement joins TRBV24-1 to TRBJ2-1, with a weak D call TRBD1 (6 bases). The end of the DNA is better explained by TRBJ2-5, so the J call may be wrong. The CDR3 has 15 amino acids. Germline CDR1 reads KGHDR; CDR2 reads SFDVKD. The CDR3 DNA sequence: TGTGCCACCAGTGACCCGCAGGGGCAACAAGAGACCCAGTACTTC. It translates to CATSDPQGQQETQYF.

This clonotype has just a few counts. V gene TRBV9 combines with J gene TRBJ2-3; D is uncertain. In germline, CDR1 is SGDLS, CDR2 YYNGEE. The CDR3 has 16 amino acids. The germline V and J ends were trimmed by 4 bases and 1 base, with 16 bases remaining between them. CDR3 residues: CASSPELFGGTDTQYF. The CDR3 DNA reads as TGTGCCAGCAGCCCAGAACTCTTTGGGGGCACAGATACGCAGTATTTT.

This clonotype was recorded at least ten times. The chain has TRBV12-3 or TRBV12-4 and TRBJ1-2; D call uncertain. V was shortened by 3 bases and J by 4 bases, with 6 bases between the two germline ends. The CDR3 covers 12 residues. CDR3 sequence (DNA): TGTGCCAGCAGTTTTTCAGGCTATGGCTACACCTTC. This encodes CASSFSGYGYTF.

The J gene is TRBJ1-1, the V gene TRBV29-1; D may be TRBD1 (5 bases). CDR3 length: 13 residues. The V and J ends lost 4 bases and 8 bases respectively, with 17 bases between them. Germline loops: CDR1 SQVTM, CDR2 ANQGSEA. The CDR3 reads CSVGSWDRGEAFF. Here the CDR3 DNA reads TGCAGCGTTGGCTCCTGGGACCGGGGGGAAGCTTTCTTT.

The chain links TRBV25-1 to TRBJ1-6; D is possibly TRBD1 (6 bases). From germline, CDR1 is MGHDK and CDR2 SYGVNS. V lost 4 bases and J 13 bases, leaving 20 bases between the germline ends. The CDR3 sequence is 15 residues long. The DNA of the CDR3 is TGTGCCAGCAGTGCCCGCGGGACACAATTTGGTCCCCTCCACTTT. As protein: CASSARGTQFGPLHF.

This clonotype was found a few times. The chain employs TRBV12-5 and TRBJ1-2; D possibly corresponds to TRBD1 (6 bases). The CDR3 sequence is 13 residues long. Per germline, CDR1 LGHNT and CDR2 FRNRAP. V gave up 3 bases and J gave up 7 bases, with 12 bases separating them. The CDR3 loop is CASGFRGLGGYTF. CDR3 in DNA: TGTGCTAGTGGTTTTCGGGGGCTGGGTGGCTACACCTTC.

V gene TRBV2 combines with J gene TRBJ2-1; TRBD1 matches 8 bases. This CDR3 spans 15 amino acids. The germline gives CDR1 SNHLY, CDR2 FYNNEI. The trim removed 6 bases at V and 2 bases at J, leaving 6 bases unmatched. In nucleotides, the CDR3 is TGTGCCAGCAGGGCGGACAGGGACACCTACAATGAGCAGTTCTTC. Its protein is CASRADRDTYNEQFF.

The chain couples TRBV5-1 to TRBJ1-6; unclear D gene. Per the germline V gene, CDR1 is SGHRS and CDR2 is YFSETQ. V lost 4 bases and J lost 7, with 15 bases in between. This CDR3 has 15 residues. The CDR3: CASSSGGIRNSPLHF. In nucleotides, the CDR3 is TGCGCCAGCAGCAGCGGCGGGATACGGAATTCACCCCTCCACTTT.

This clonotype has just a few counts. The CDR3: CASRAGVPPSYEQYF. CDR3 DNA: TGTGCCAGCAGGGCAGGGGTTCCCCCATCCTACGAGCAGTACTTC. This chain connects TRBV7-6 to TRBJ2-5, with D perhaps matching TRBD1 (6 bases). The J call could be wrong; TRBJ2-7 is a better fit for the DNA end. CDR1 SGHVS and CDR2 FNYEAQ come from the germline V gene. This CDR3 has 15 residues.

This clonotype was counted only a few times. The chain joins TRBV2 to TRBJ1-4; 8 bases align to TRBD1. Per the germline V gene, CDR1 is SNHLY and CDR2 is FYNNEI. This CDR3 has 16 amino acids. V lost 6 bases and J lost 7; bases outside the gene matches: 13. The CDR3 sequence is CASRQSPGGGSEKLFF. The CDR3 coding sequence is TGTGCCAGCAGACAATCTCCAGGGGGCGGATCTGAAAAACTGTTTTTT.

This clonotype was observed at least ten times. The rearrangement uses TRBV11-2 and TRBJ2-7, with a weak D call TRBD1 (5 bases). The CDR3 is 15 residues long. Germline lookup yields CDR1 SGHAT and CDR2 FQNNGV. Deletions cut 0 bases from V and 0 bases from J, with 9 bases between. CDR3 nucleotide sequence: TGTGCCAGCAGCTTAGATCGACAGAGCTCCTACGAGCAGTACTTC. Translated: CASSLDRQSSYEQYF.

This clonotype has only a few counts. This chain joins TRBV3-1 and TRBJ2-1, with a tentative D call TRBD1 (6 bases). The CDR3 has 16 residues. Germline CDR1 is LGHDT and CDR2 is YNNKEL (reference sequence). Trimming left V 0 bases short and J 6 bases short, with 15 bases between. DNA of the CDR3: TGTGCCAGCAGCCAAGATCAGGGGCCCCTACCCAATGAGCAGTTCTTC. Translating gives CASSQDQGPLPNEQFF.

In its sample, this clonotype was seen a few times. The genes are TRBV29-1 and TRBJ2-7; D remains ambiguous. The V and J ends lost 5 bases and 0 bases respectively, with 17 bases between them. The germline V gene encodes CDR1 SQVTM and CDR2 ANQGSEA. The CDR3 runs to 15 residues. CDR3: CSVWEEATTSYEQYF. The CDR3 DNA is TGCAGCGTTTGGGAAGAGGCTACCACCTCCTACGAGCAGTACTTC.

In regard to this clonotype: One end of the junction fails to match germline, which may point to a read error. The chain uses TRBV6-1 and TRBJ2-6; 9 bases are a match to TRBD1. Per germline, CDR1 MNHNS and CDR2 SASEGT. The CDR3 contains 15 residues. CDR3 in DNA: TGTGCCACACAGGGGGCGGCCTCTGGGGCCAACGTCCTGGCTTTC. This codes for CATQGAASGANVLAF.

In this sample, this clonotype turned up a few times. One junction end disagrees with the germline gene, perhaps due to a read error. This sequence joins TRBV3-1 and TRBJ2-1, with D perhaps matching TRBD2 (7 bases). Looked up from germline, CDR1 is LGHDT and CDR2 is YNNKEL (reference sequence). The CDR3 is 13 amino acids. The CDR3 protein is CASSTDSSGSGVF. CDR3 DNA: TGTGCCAGCAGCACGGACAGTAGTGGCAGCGGGGTCTTC.

The chain combines TRBV16 with TRBJ1-2; D may be TRBD1 (6 bases). This CDR3 contains 14 residues. The germline V gene has CDR1 KGHSY and CDR2 FQNENV. The germline V and J ends were trimmed by 4 bases and 5 bases, with 14 bases remaining between them. Here the CDR3 DNA reads TGTGCCAGCAGCCGCCAGGCAGGGGCATATGGCTACACCTTC. It translates to CASSRQAGAYGYTF.

The chain uses TRBV2 and TRBJ1-4; D perhaps matches TRBD1 (6 bases). The CDR3 consists of 15 residues. Trimming shortened V by 4 bases and J by 5 bases, and 14 bases separated the two germline ends. The germline V gene has CDR1 SNHLY and CDR2 FYNNEI. The CDR3, as DNA: TGTGCCAGCAGTGTCTACAGGGCCCTAAATGAAAAACTGTTTTTT. Its protein is CASSVYRALNEKLFF.

This clonotype was recorded a few times. The chain couples TRBV6-1 to TRBJ2-1; TRBD2 aligns across 10 bases. This CDR3 comprises 17 residues. In germline, CDR1 is MNHNS, CDR2 SASEGT. With V trimmed by 1 base and J by 10 bases, 13 bases remained unmatched. The CDR3, as DNA: TGTGCCAGCAGTGAAGTAAGGAGAAGCGGGGGGGCAGGGGAGCAGTTCTTC. It is translated as CASSEVRRSGGAGEQFF.

This chain connects TRBV2 to TRBJ2-2; 10 nucleotides align to TRBD1. The CDR3 sequence is 15 residues long. Germline CDR1 reads SNHLY; CDR2 reads FYNNEI. Trimming at V came to 7 bases and at J to 2 bases, leaving 4 bases not matched to a gene. CDR3 coding DNA: TGTGCCAGCAAACGACAGGGGGCCAACACCGGGGAGCTGTTTTTT. Amino acids: CASKRQGANTGELFF. Full variable domain (rest looked up from reference TRBV2 and TRBJ2-2): EPEVTQTPSHQVTQMGQEVILRCVPISNHLYFYWYRQILGQKVEFLVSFYNNEISEKSEIFDDQFSVERPDGSNFTLKIRSTKLEDSAMYFCASKRQGANTGELFFGEGSRLTVL.

This clonotype was seen once. The chain uses TRBV7-8 and TRBJ2-1; D gene unclear. The CDR3 is 12 residues long. Deletions cut 5 bases from V and 8 bases from J, with 10 bases between. Germline V gene sequence: CDR1 SGHVS, CDR2 FQNEAQ. The DNA of the CDR3 is TGTGCCAGCAGCAAACCTAGACATGAGCAGTTCTTC. Translating it yields CASSKPRHEQFF.

This clonotype showed up just once. The chain couples TRBV2 to TRBJ2-1; maybe TRBD1 (6 bases). The CDR3 has 14 residues. The germline CDR1 and CDR2 sequences are SNHLY and FYNNEI. Deletions cut 6 bases from V and 3 bases from J, with 12 bases between. DNA of the CDR3: TGTGCCAGCAGCACAGGGTTTGTCTACAATGAGCAGTTCTTC. Encoded protein: CASSTGFVYNEQFF.

This CDR3 reads CASTSGGWDGELFF. CDR3 DNA sequence: TGTGCCAGCACCAGCGGGGGATGGGACGGGGAGCTGTTTTTT. V usage is TRBV11-2 and J usage is TRBJ2-2, with 8 bases aligning to TRBD2. The CDR3 covers 14 residues. V lost 7 bases and J lost 7; bases outside the gene matches: 8. Germline V gene data show CDR1 as SGHAT and CDR2 as FQNNGV.